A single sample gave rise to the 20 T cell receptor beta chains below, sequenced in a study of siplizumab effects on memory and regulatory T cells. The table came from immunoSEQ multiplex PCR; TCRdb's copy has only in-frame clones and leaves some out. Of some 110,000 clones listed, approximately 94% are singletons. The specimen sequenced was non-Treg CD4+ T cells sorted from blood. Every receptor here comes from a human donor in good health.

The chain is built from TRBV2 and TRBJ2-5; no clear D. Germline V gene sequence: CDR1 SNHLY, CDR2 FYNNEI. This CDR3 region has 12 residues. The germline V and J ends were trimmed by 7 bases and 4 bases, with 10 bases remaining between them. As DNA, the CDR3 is TGTGCCAGCATTGGCTACGGAGAGACCCAGTACTTC. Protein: CASIGYGETQYF. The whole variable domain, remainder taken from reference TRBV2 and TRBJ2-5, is EPEVTQTPSHQVTQMGQEVILRCVPISNHLYFYWYRQILGQKVEFLVSFYNNEISEKSEIFDDQFSVERPDGSNFTLKIRSTKLEDSAMYFCASIGYGETQYFGPGTRLLVL.

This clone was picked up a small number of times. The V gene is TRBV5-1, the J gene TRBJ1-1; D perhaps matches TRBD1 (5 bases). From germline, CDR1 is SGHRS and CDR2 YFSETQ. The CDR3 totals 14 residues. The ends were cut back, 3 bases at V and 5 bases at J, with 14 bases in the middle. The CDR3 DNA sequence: TGCGCCAGCAGCTCCCAAACGGGGGGGACTGAAGCTTTCTTT. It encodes CASSSQTGGTEAFF.

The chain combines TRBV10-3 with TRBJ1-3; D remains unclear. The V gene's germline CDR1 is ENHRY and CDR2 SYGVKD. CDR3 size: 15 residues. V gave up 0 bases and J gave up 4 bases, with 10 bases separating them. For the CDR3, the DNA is TGTGCCATCAGTGAGTCGACTAGGGCCGGAAACACCATATATTTT. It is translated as CAISESTRAGNTIYF.

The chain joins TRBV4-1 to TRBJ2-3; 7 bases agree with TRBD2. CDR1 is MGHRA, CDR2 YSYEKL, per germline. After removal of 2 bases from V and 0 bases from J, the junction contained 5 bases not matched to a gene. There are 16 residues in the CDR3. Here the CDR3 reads CASSQRASGSTDTQYF. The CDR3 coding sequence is TGCGCCAGCAGCCAACGGGCTAGCGGAAGCACAGATACGCAGTATTTT.

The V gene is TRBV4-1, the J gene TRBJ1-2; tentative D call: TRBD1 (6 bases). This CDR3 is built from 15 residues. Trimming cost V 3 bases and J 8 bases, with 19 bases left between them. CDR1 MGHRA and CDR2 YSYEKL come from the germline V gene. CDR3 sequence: CASSQNRVEIRGYTF. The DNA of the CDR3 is TGCGCCAGCAGCCAGAACAGGGTAGAAATCCGAGGCTACACCTTC.

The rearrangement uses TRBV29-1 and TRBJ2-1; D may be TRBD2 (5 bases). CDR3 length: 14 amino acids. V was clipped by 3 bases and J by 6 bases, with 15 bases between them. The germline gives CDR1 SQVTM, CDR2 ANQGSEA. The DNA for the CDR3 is TGCAGCGTTGACGGCGGGTTCGTAGGCAATGAGCAGTTCTTC. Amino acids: CSVDGGFVGNEQFF.

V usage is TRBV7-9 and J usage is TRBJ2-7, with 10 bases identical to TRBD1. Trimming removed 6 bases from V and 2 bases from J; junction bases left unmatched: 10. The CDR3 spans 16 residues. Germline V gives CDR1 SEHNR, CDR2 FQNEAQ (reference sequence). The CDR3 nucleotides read TGTGCCAGCAGTCCTGCGGCCGGGACAGGGGCCTACGAGCAGTACTTC. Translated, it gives CASSPAAGTGAYEQYF. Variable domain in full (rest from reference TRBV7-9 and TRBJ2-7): DTGVSQNPRHKITKRGQNVTFRCDPISEHNRLYWYRQTLGQGPEFLTYFQNEAQLEKSRLLSDRFSAERPKGSFSTLEIQRTEQGDSAMYLCASSPAAGTGAYEQYFGPGTRLTVT.

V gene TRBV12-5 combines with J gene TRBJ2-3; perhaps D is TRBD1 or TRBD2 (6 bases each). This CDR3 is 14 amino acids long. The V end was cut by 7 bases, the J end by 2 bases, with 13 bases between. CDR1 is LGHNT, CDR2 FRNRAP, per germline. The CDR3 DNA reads TGTGCTAGTGCCGCGAGGGGGGTCACAGATACGCAGTATTTT. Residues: CASAARGVTDTQYF.

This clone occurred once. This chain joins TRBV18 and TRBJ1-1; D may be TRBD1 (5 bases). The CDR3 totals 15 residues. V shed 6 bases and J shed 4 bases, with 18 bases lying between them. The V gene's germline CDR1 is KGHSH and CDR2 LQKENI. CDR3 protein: CASSLLRAGGTEAFF. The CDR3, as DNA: TGTGCCAGCTCCCTCCTTAGGGCGGGGGGCACTGAAGCTTTCTTT.

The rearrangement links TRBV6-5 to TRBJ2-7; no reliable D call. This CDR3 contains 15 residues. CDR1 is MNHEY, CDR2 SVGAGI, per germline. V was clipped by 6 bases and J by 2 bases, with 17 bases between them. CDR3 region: CASRPTFSSTYEQYF. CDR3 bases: TGTGCCAGCAGACCTACTTTTTCCTCCACCTACGAGCAGTACTTC.

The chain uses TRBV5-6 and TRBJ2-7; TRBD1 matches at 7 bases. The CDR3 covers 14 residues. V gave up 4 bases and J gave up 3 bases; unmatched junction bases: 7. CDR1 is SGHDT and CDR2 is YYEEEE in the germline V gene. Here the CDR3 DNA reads TGTGCCAGCAGCCTTACCGGGACAGACTACGAGCAGTACTTC. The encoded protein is CASSLTGTDYEQYF.

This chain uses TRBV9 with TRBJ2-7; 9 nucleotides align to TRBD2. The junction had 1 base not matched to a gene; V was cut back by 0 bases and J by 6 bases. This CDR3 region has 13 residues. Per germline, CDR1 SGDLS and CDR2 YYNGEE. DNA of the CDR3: TGTGCCAGCAGCGTAGGCGGGAGGGCCGAGCAGTACTTC. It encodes CASSVGGRAEQYF.

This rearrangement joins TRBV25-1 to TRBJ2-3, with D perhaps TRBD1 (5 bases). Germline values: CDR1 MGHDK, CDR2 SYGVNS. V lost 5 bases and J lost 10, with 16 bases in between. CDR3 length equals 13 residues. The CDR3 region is CASSLSQGAAQYF. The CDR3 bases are TGTGCCAGCAGTCTCTCCCAGGGCGCGGCGCAGTATTTT.

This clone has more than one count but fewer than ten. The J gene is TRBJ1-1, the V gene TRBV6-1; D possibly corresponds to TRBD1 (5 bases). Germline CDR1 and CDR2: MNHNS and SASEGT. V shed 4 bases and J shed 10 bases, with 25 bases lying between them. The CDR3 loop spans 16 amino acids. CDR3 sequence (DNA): TGTGCCAGCAGTGCAATCACGGGGGGTGGGAGGCAATTAGCTTTCTTT. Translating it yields CASSAITGGGRQLAFF.

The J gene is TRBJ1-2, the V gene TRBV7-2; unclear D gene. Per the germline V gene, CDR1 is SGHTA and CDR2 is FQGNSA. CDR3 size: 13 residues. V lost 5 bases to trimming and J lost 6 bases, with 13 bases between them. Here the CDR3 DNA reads TGTGCCAGCAGCCTCGGACGAGAAAATGGCTACACCTTC. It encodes CASSLGRENGYTF.

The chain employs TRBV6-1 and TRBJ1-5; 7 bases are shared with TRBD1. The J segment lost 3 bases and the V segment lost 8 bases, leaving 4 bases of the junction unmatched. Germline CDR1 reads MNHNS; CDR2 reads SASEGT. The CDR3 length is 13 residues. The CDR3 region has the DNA TGTGCCAGCTACAGGGGCGACAATCAGCCCCAGCATTTT. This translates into CASYRGDNQPQHF.

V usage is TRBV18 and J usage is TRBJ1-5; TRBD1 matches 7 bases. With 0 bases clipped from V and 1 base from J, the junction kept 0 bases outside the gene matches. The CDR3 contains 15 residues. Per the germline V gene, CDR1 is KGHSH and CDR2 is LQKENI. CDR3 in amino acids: CASSPPGQSNQPQHF. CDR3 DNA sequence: TGTGCCAGCTCACCACCGGGACAGAGCAATCAGCCCCAGCATTTT.

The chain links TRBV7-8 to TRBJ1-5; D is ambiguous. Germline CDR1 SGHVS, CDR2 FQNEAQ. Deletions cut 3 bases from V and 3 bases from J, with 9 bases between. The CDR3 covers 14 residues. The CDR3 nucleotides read TGTGCCAGCAGCTTGGGAGGGTTCAATCAGCCCCAGCATTTT. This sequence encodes CASSLGGFNQPQHF.

The CDR3 DNA reads TGTGCCAGCAGCGTCGGGACTAGCGGGAGATCCTACGAGCAGTACTTC. Protein sequence: CASSVGTSGRSYEQYF. The genes are TRBV9 and TRBJ2-7; 14 bases are a match to TRBD2. Germline trimming cut 2 bases from V and 1 base from J; bases unmatched to any gene: 2. Germline V gene lookup returns CDR1 SGDLS and CDR2 YYNGEE. The CDR3 runs 16 residues.

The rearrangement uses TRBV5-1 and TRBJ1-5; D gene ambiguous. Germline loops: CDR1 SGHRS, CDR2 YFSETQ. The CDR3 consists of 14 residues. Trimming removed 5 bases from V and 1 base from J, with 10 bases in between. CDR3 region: CASSHGGSNQPQHF. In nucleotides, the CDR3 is TGCGCCAGCAGTCACGGAGGGAGCAATCAGCCCCAGCATTTT.